Presented here are 14 T cell receptor beta chains from one specimen sequenced in a study of early T cells in non-severe SARS-CoV-2 infection. Via MiXCR, TCRdb re-called the 5' RACE reads, giving one row per CDR3 protein. The sample holds tens of thousands of distinct CDR3 sequences, roughly 6% seen once. Sequencing was carried out using whole blood. The receptors were gathered from an adult who was a healthcare worker with PCR-confirmed SARS-CoV-2 infection or an uninfected control (not recorded which).

The chain carries TRBV29-1 and TRBJ1-2, with D hard to call. The ends were cut back, 6 bases at V and 8 bases at J, with 7 bases in the middle. Germline V gene sequence: CDR1 SQVTM, CDR2 ANQGSEA. This CDR3 has 9 residues. The CDR3 sequence is CSVGYGYTF. For the CDR3, the DNA is TGCAGCGTCGGGTACGGCTACACCTTC.

In its sample, this clonotype was seen many times. This chain joins TRBV29-1 and TRBJ2-7; TRBD2 aligns across 8 bases. The germline gives CDR1 SQVTM, CDR2 ANQGSEA. Trimming removed 4 bases from V and 1 base from J; junction bases left unmatched: 3. The CDR3 loop spans 13 amino acids. CDR3: CSVGPGGSYEQYF. CDR3 nucleotide sequence: TGCAGCGTTGGACCGGGAGGGTCCTACGAGCAGTACTTC.

This clonotype was observed many times. V and J are TRBV7-2 and TRBJ1-3; D perhaps matches TRBD1 (5 bases). Germline CDR1 SGHTA, CDR2 FQGNSA. The CDR3 is 12 residues long. The V gene lost 6 bases and the J gene lost 9 bases, with 12 bases spanning the gap. DNA for the CDR3: TGTGCCAGCAGTCGATCCGGGGCCACCATATATTTT. The encoded protein is CASSRSGATIYF.

This clonotype was recorded at least ten times. The CDR3 protein is CASSVGLAGETQYF. The CDR3 bases are TGTGCCAGCAGCGTGGGACTAGCGGGAGAGACCCAGTACTTC. The chain couples TRBV9 to TRBJ2-5, with 12 nucleotides matching TRBD2. From germline, CDR1 is SGDLS and CDR2 YYNGEE. V was clipped by 2 bases and J by 4 bases; unmatched bases: 0. The CDR3 has 14 amino acids.

The chain recombines TRBV28 with TRBJ2-3, with D unclear. Trimming stripped 6 bases from V and 8 bases from J, with 9 bases between. The CDR3 extends over 11 amino acids. The V gene's germline CDR1 is MDHEN and CDR2 SYDVKM. The CDR3 DNA is TGTGCCAGCAGCCAGACGCCTACGCAGTATTTT. Residues: CASSQTPTQYF.

This sequence joins TRBV12-3 or TRBV12-4 and TRBJ1-1; D uncertain. This CDR3 has 14 amino acids. Deletions cut 8 bases from V and 3 bases from J, with 16 bases between. The CDR3 DNA reads as TGTGCCAGCCGGTGGGTCTCGGCGGACACTGAAGCTTTCTTT. Its protein product is CASRWVSADTEAFF.

In its sample, this clonotype ranks as medium-sized. This chain uses TRBV27 with TRBJ1-6; D gene ambiguous. The germline CDR1 and CDR2 sequences are MNHEY and SMNVEV (reference sequence). Trimming shortened V by 6 bases and J by 0 bases, and 6 bases separated the two germline ends. The CDR3 covers 14 residues. CDR3 DNA sequence: TGTGCCAGCAGACTCAGCTCCTATAATTCACCCCTCCACTTT. Residues: CASRLSSYNSPLHF.

This clonotype was seen many times. The V gene is TRBV12-3 or TRBV12-4, the J gene TRBJ1-1; TRBD1 matches at 9 bases. The CDR3 has 18 residues. V gave up 8 bases and J gave up 0 bases; unmatched junction bases: 16. CDR3 nucleotide sequence: TGTGCCAGCTGCCCCCCACCCCGGACAGGGGCCCTGAACACTGAAGCTTTCTTT. Translated, it gives CASCPPPRTGALNTEAFF.

This clonotype was recorded at least ten times. V usage is TRBV14 and J usage is TRBJ2-1, with 8 bases identical to TRBD2. The CDR3 extends over 17 amino acids. Germline V CDR1 and CDR2: SGHDN, FVKESK. J was trimmed by 1 base and V by 6 bases; bases with no gene match: 11. The CDR3 is CASSPRGSGSSYNEQFF. The CDR3 DNA sequence: TGTGCCAGCAGTCCCCGGGGCAGCGGGAGTTCCTACAATGAGCAGTTCTTC.

This clonotype was counted many times. The V gene is TRBV3-1, the J gene TRBJ2-1, with 10 positions matching TRBD2. CDR3 length: 18 residues. V lost 0 bases, J lost 1 base, and 6 bases stayed unmatched. Germline V gene data show CDR1 as LGHDT and CDR2 as YNNKEL (reference sequence). CDR3 residues: CASSQELGLADSYNEQFF. The CDR3 DNA sequence: TGTGCCAGCAGCCAAGAGCTCGGACTAGCGGATTCCTACAATGAGCAGTTCTTC.

This clonotype was counted ten times or more. Here the CDR3 DNA reads TGTGCCAGCAGTGAAGTCTTCGGGAGTGGAGATACGCAGTATTTT. Protein: CASSEVFGSGDTQYF. The rearrangement uses TRBV2 and TRBJ2-3; tentatively, D is TRBD2 (6 bases). Trimming shortened V by 1 base and J by 5 bases, and 13 bases separated the two germline ends. Germline CDR1 reads SNHLY; CDR2 reads FYNNEI. The CDR3 is 15 amino acids.

This clonotype was picked up many times. This chain connects TRBV20-1 to TRBJ1-5, with D perhaps TRBD1 (5 bases). The CDR3 is made up of 16 amino acids. Germline assignment: CDR1 DFQATT and CDR2 SNEGSKA (reference sequence). With 6 bases removed from V and 3 bases from J, the gap between germline ends came to 21 bases. CDR3 residues: CSALRAPLGTNQPQHF. In DNA, the CDR3 is TGCAGTGCCCTCAGGGCCCCCTTGGGGACCAATCAGCCCCAGCATTTT.

This clonotype was detected many times. This chain links TRBV13 with TRBJ1-2; no definite D call. Trimming stripped 5 bases from V and 8 bases from J, with 15 bases between. The CDR3 is 13 residues long. The germline V gene has CDR1 PRHDT and CDR2 FYEKMQ (reference sequence). CDR3 sequence reads: CASSPQTRGGYTF. DNA of the CDR3: TGTGCCAGCAGCCCCCAAACAAGAGGAGGCTACACCTTC.

A few counts support this clonotype. The chain links TRBV6-2 or TRBV6-3 to TRBJ2-7; possible D gene TRBD2, 7 bases. The CDR3 runs to 16 residues. V dropped 7 bases and J dropped 4 bases, with 23 bases sitting between them. Germline V gene sequence: CDR1 MNHEY, CDR2 SVGEGT. The CDR3 loop is CASTTPAGAHGYEQYF. As DNA, the CDR3 is TGTGCCAGCACCACCCCCGCGGGGGCGCATGGATACGAGCAGTACTTC.